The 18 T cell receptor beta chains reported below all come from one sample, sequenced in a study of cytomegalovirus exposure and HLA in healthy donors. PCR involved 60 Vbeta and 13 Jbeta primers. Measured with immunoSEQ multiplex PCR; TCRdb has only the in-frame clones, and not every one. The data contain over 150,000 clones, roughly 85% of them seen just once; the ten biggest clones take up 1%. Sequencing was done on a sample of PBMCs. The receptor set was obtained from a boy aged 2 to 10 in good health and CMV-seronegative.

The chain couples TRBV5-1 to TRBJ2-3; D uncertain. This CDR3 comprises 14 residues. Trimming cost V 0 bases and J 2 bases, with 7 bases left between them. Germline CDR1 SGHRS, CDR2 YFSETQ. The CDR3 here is CASSLGSNTDTQYF. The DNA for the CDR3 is TGCGCCAGCAGCTTGGGTTCTAACACAGATACGCAGTATTTT.

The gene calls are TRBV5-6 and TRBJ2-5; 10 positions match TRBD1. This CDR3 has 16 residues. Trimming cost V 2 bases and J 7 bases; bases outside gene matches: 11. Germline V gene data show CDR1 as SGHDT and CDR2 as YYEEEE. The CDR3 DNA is TGTGCCAGCAGCTTCTCGAGACAGGGGGCGCGTCCGACCCAGTACTTC. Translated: CASSFSRQGARPTQYF.

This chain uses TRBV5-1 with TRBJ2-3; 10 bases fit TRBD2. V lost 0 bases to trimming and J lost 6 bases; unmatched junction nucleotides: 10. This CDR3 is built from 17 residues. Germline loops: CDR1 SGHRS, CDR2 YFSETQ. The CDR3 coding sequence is TGCGCCAGCAGCTTGGTCCGAGCGGGGGGGCTCCGGGATACGCAGTATTTT. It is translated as CASSLVRAGGLRDTQYF. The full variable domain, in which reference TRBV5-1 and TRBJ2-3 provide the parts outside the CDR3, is KAGVTQTPRYLIKTRGQQVTLSCSPISGHRSVSWYQQTPGQGLQFLFEYFSETQRNKGNFPGRFSGRQFSNSRSEMNVSTLELGDSALYLCASSLVRAGGLRDTQYFGPGTRLTVL.

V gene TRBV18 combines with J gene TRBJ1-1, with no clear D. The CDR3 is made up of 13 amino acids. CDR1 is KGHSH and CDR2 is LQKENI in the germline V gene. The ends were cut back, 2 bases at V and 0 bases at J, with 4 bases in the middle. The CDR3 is CASSPTVNTEAFF. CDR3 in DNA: TGTGCCAGCTCACCAACGGTGAACACTGAAGCTTTCTTT. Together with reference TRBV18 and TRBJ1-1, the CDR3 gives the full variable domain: NAGVMQNPRHLVRRRGQEARLRCSPMKGHSHVYWYRQLPEEGLKFMVYLQKENIIDESGMPKERFSAEFPKEGPSILRIQQVVRGDSAAYFCASSPTVNTEAFFGQGTRLTVV.

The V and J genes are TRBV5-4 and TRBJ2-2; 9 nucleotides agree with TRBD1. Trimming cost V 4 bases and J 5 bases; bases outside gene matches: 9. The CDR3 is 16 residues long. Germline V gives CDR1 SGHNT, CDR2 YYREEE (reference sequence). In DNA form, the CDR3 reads TGTGCCAGCAGCGGCGGGACAGGGAGTCGGACCGGGGAGCTGTTTTTT. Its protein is CASSGGTGSRTGELFF.

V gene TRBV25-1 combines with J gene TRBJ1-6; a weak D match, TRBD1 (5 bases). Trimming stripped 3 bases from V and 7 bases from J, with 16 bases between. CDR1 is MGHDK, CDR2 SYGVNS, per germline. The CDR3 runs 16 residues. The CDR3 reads CASSDQGPAPNSPLHF. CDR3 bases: TGTGCCAGCAGTGATCAGGGCCCCGCTCCAAATTCACCCCTCCACTTT. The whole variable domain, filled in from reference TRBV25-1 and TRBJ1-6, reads EADIYQTPRYLVIGTGKKITLECSQTMGHDKMYWYQQDPGMELHLIHYSYGVNSTEKGDLSSESTVSRIRTEHFPLTLESARPSHTSQYLCASSDQGPAPNSPLHFGNGTRLTVT.

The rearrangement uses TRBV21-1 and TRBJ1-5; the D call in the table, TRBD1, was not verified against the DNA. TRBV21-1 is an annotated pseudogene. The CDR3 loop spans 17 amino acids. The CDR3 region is CASSNTWAGVLNQPQHF. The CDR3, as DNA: TGTGCCAGCAGCAATACTTGGGCAGGGGTTCTCAATCAGCCCCAGCATTTT.

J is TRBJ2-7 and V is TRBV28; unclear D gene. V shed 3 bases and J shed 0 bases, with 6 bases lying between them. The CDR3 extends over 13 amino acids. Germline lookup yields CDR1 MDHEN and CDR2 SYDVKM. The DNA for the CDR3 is TGTGCCAGCAGTTTTTGGAGCTCCTACGAGCAGTACTTC. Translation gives CASSFWSSYEQYF.

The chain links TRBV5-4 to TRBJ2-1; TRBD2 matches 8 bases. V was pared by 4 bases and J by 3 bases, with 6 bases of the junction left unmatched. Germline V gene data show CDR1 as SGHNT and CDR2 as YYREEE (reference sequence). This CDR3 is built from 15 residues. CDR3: CASSVGTSSYNEQFF. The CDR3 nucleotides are TGTGCCAGCAGCGTCGGGACTAGTAGCTACAATGAGCAGTTCTTC.

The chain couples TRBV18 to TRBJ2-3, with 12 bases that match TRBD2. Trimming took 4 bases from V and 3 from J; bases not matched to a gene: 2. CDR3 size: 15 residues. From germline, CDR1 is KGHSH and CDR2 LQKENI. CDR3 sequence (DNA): TGTGCCAGCTCACAACTAGCGGGAGGAACAGATACGCAGTATTTT. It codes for CASSQLAGGTDTQYF.

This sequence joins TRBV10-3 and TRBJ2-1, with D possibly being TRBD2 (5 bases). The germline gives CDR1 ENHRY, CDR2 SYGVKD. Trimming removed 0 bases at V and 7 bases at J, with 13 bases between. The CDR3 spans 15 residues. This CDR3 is CAISESEDSGNEQFF. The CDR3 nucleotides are TGTGCCATCAGTGAGTCGGAGGACTCGGGGAATGAGCAGTTCTTC.

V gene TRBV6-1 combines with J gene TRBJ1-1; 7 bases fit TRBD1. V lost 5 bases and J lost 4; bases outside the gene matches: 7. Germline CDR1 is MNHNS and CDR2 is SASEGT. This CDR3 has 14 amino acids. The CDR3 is CASSKGDSGTEAFF. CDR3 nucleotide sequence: TGTGCCAGCAGTAAGGGGGACAGTGGCACTGAAGCTTTCTTT.

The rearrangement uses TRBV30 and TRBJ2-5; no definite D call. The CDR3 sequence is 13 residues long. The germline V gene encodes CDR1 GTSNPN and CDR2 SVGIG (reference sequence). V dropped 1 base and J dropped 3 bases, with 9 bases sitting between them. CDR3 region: CAWSGPAEETQYF. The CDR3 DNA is TGTGCCTGGAGTGGGCCCGCGGAAGAGACCCAGTACTTC.

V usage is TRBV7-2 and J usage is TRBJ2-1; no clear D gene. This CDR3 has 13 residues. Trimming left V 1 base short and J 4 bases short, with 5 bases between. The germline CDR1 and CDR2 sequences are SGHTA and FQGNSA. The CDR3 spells CASSLDSYNEQFF. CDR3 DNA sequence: TGTGCCAGCAGCTTAGACAGTTACAATGAGCAGTTCTTC.

The DNA of the CDR3 is TGTGCCAGTACCCCTCCGGGGGCTGGGGCCAACGTCCTGACTTTC. Translation gives CASTPPGAGANVLTF. The chain carries TRBV19 and TRBJ2-6; a weak D match, TRBD2 (6 bases). The CDR3 covers 15 residues. Germline lookup yields CDR1 LNHDA and CDR2 SQIVND (reference sequence). The V gene lost 7 bases and the J gene lost 2 bases, with 12 bases spanning the gap.

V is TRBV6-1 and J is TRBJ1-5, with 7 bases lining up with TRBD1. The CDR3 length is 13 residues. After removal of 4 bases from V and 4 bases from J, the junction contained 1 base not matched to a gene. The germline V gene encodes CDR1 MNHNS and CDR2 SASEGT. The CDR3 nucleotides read TGTGCCAGCAGTGGGGACAGAAATCAGCCCCAGCATTTT. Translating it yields CASSGDRNQPQHF.

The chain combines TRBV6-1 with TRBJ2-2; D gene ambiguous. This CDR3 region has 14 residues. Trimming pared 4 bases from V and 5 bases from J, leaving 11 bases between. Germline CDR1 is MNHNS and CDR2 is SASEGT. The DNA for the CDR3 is TGTGCCAGCAGTGTGAGAACTGAGACCGGGGAGCTGTTTTTT. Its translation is CASSVRTETGELFF.

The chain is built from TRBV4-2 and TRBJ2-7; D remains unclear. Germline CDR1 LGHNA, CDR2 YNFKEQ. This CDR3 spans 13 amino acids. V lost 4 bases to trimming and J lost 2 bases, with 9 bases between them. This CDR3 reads CASSPVPTYEQYF. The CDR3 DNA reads TGTGCCAGCAGCCCAGTTCCGACCTACGAGCAGTACTTC.